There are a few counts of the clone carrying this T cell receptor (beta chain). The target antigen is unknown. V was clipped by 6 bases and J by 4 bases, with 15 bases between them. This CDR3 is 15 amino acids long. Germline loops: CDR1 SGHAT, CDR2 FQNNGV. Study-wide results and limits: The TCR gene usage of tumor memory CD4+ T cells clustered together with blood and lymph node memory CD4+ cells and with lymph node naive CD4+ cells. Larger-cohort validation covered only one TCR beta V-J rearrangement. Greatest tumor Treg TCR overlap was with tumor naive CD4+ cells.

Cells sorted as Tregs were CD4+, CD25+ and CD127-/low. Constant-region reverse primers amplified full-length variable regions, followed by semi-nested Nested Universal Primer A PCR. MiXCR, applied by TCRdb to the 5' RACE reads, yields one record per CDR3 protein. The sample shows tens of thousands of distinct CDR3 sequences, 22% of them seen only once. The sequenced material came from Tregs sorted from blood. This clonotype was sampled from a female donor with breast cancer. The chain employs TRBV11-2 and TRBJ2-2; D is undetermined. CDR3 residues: CASRTPGSGTGELFF. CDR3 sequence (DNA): TGTGCCAGCAGGACGCCGGGTTCGGGCACCGGGGAGCTGTTTTTT. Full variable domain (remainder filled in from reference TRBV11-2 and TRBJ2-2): EAGVAQSPRYKIIEKRQSVAFWCNPISGHATLYWYQQILGQGPKLLIQFQNNGVVDDSQLPKDRFSAERLKGVDSTLKIQPAKLEDSAVYLCASRTPGSGTGELFFGEGSRLTVL.